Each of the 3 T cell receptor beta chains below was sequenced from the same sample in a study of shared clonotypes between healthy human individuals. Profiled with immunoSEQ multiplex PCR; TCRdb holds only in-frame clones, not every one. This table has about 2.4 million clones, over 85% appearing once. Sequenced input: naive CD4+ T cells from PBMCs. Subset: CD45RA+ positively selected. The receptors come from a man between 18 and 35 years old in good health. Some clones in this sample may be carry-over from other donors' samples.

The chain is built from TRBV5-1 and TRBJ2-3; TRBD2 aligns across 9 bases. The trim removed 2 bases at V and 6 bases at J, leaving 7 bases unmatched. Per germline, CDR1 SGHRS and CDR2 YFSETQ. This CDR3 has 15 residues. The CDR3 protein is CASSLGGLAADTQYF. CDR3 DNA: TGCGCCAGCAGCTTAGGGGGACTAGCCGCCGATACGCAGTATTTT.

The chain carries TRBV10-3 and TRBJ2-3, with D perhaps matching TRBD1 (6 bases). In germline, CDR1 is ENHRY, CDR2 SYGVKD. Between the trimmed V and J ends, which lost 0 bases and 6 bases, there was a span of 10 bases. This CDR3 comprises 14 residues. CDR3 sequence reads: CAISESSGVDTQYF. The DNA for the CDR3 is TGTGCCATCAGTGAGTCGTCAGGGGTCGATACGCAGTATTTT.

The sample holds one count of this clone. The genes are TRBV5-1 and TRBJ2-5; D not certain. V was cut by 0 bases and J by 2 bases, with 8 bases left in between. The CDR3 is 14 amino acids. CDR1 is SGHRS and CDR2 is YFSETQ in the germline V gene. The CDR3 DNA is TGCGCCAGCAGCTTGGGCCAGATGCAAGAGACCCAGTACTTC. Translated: CASSLGQMQETQYF.